This TCR beta chain was found in a study of T cell responses to AZD1222 COVID-19 vaccine. Notes on the study in general: Baseline serology detected seropositivity in only a handful of AZD1222 recipients. Every sample of the repertoires postdated the peak T cell response. Donors were mostly white British, more females; clonal diversity possibly underestimated.

The CDR3 is 16 residues long. Trimming at V came to 5 bases and at J to 7 bases, leaving 11 bases not matched to a gene. Per germline, CDR1 SGHTA and CDR2 FQGNSA. Only in-frame clones appear in the TCRdb table, and some are missing; sequencing was by immunoSEQ multiplex PCR. The table lists about 130,000 clones, 85% to 90% of them singletons. On this clone: Its antigen remains unidentified.

The starting material was peripheral blood, obtained on day 0 of AZD1222 vaccination. The rearrangement joins TRBV7-2 to TRBJ1-4; 9 nucleotides match TRBD1. The TCR was taken from an adult in good health. For the CDR3, the DNA is TGTGCCAGCAGCCTAAGCTACAGGGGGCGGGCTGAAAAACTGTTTTTT. This sequence encodes CASSLSYRGRAEKLFF.